This TCR beta chain was observed in a study of blood T cell repertoires in COVID-19. The overall study: Samples came from the United States, Italy and Spain, spanning acute and convalescent COVID-19.

Method: immunoSEQ multiplex PCR; TCRdb's copy keeps in-frame clones and lacks some. Of about 63,000 clones in the sample, 70% to 90% were seen once. CDR1 is SNHLY, CDR2 FYNNEI, per germline. The CDR3 consists of 15 residues. The V gene end was trimmed by 3 bases and the J gene end by 7 bases; junction bases not matched to a gene: 8. The specimen was PBMCs or T cells enriched from blood (not recorded which). The sequence came from a woman in her forties with acute COVID-19. J is TRBJ2-7 and V is TRBV2; 11 nucleotides match TRBD2. The CDR3 here is CASSEWASGGLEQYF. Here the CDR3 DNA reads TGTGCCAGCAGTGAGTGGGCTAGCGGGGGGCTGGAGCAGTACTTC.